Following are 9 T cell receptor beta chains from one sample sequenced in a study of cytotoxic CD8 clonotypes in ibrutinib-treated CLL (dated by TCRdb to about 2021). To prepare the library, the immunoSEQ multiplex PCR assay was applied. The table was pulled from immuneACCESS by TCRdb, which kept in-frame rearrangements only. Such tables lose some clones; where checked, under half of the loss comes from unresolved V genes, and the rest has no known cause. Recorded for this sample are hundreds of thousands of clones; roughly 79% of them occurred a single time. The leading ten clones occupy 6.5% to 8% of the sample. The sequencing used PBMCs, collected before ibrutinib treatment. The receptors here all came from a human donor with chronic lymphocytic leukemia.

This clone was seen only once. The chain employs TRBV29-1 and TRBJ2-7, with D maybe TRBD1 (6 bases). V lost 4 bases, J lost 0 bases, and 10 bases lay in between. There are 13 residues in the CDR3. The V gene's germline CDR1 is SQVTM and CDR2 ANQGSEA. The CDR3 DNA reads TGCAGCGTTGCGTGGGACAACTCCTACGAGCAGTACTTC. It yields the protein CSVAWDNSYEQYF.

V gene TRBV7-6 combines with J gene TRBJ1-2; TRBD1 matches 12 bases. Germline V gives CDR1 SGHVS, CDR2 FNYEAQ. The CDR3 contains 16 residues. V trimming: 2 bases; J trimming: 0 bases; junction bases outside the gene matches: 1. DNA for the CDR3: TGTGCCAGCAGCTTAAGGGACAGGGGGCCTAACTATGGCTACACCTTC. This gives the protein CASSLRDRGPNYGYTF.

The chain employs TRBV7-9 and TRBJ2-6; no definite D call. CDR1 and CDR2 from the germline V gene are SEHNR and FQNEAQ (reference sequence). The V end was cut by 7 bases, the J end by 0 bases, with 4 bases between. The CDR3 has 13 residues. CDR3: CASKDSGANVLTF. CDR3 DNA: TGTGCCAGCAAGGACTCTGGGGCCAACGTCCTGACTTTC.

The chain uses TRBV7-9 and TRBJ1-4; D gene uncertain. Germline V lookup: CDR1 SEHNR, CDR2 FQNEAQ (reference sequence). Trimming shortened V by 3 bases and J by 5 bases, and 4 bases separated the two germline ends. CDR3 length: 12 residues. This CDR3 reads CASSFDNEKLFF. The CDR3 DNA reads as TGTGCCAGCAGCTTTGACAATGAAAAACTGTTTTTT.

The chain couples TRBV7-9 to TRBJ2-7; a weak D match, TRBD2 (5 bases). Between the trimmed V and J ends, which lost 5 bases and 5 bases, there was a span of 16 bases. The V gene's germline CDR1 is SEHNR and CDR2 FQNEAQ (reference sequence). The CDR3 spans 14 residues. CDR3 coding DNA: TGTGCCAGCAGCCCATGGACTCGGGCGGACGAGCAGTACTTC. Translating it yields CASSPWTRADEQYF. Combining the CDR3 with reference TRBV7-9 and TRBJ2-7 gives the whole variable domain DTGVSQNPRHKITKRGQNVTFRCDPISEHNRLYWYRQTLGQGPEFLTYFQNEAQLEKSRLLSDRFSAERPKGSFSTLEIQRTEQGDSAMYLCASSPWTRADEQYFGPGTRLTVT.

CDR3: CATSKGTFSTDTQYF. The CDR3 DNA follows: TGTGCCACCAGCAAAGGGACGTTTAGCACAGATACGCAGTATTTT. The chain has TRBV15 and TRBJ2-3; D is tentatively TRBD1 or TRBD2 (5 bases each). The CDR3 is 15 amino acids. The germline gives CDR1 LNHNV, CDR2 YYDKDF (reference sequence). The V end was cut by 4 bases, the J end by 0 bases, with 11 bases between.

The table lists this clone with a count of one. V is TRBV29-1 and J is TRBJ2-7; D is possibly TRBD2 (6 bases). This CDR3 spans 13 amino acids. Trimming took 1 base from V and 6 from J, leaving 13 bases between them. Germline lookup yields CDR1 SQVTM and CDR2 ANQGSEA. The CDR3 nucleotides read TGCAGCGTTGAAGCGGGACTCGTAAGCGAGCAGTACTTC. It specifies CSVEAGLVSEQYF.

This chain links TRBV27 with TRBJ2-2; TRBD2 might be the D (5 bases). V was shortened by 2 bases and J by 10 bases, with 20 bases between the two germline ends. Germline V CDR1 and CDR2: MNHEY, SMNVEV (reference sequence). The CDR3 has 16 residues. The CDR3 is CASSLSIWASYEELFF. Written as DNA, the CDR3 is TGTGCCAGCAGTTTAAGTATTTGGGCTAGCTATGAGGAGCTGTTTTTT.

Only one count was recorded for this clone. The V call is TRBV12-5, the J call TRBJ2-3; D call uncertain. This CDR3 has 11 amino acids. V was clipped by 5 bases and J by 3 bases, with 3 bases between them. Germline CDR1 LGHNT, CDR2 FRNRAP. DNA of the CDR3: TGTGCTAGTGGTCTTACAGATACGCAGTATTTT. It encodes CASGLTDTQYF.